These 2 T cell receptor beta chains came from one sample sequenced in a study of T cells in Graves' hyperthyroidism and ophthalmopathy. TCR beta CDR3 region amplification was performed from RNA transcripts. When the TCR CDR3 underwent first-round RT-PCR, the HTBI primer set was used. From the multiplex PCR reads, TCRdb called clonotypes with MiXCR, one entry per CDR3 protein. The table shows more than 650,000 distinct CDR3 sequences, with roughly 15% occurring only once. Sequenced material: blood. The source of these receptors is a woman in her late teens or twenties with Graves' hyperthyroidism.

The genes are TRBV7-3 and TRBJ2-2, with D possibly being TRBD2 (5 bases). The CDR3 contains 16 residues. Germline V CDR1 and CDR2: SGHTA, FQGTGA. V was cut by 5 bases and J by 1 base, with 14 bases left in between. CDR3: CASSPDSRLNTGELFF. CDR3 in DNA: TGTGCCAGCAGCCCGGACTCCAGACTGAACACCGGGGAGCTGTTTTTT.

This clonotype appeared many times. The rearrangement links TRBV6-2 or TRBV6-3 to TRBJ2-5; TRBD1 agrees at 10 bases. The germline V gene encodes CDR1 MNHEY and CDR2 SVGEGT. The V gene end was trimmed by 0 bases and the J gene end by 5 bases; junction bases not matched to a gene: 6. This CDR3 region has 16 residues. CDR3 region: CASSYSKTGGGETQYF. As DNA, the CDR3 is TGTGCCAGCAGTTACTCGAAGACAGGGGGCGGTGAGACCCAGTACTTC.